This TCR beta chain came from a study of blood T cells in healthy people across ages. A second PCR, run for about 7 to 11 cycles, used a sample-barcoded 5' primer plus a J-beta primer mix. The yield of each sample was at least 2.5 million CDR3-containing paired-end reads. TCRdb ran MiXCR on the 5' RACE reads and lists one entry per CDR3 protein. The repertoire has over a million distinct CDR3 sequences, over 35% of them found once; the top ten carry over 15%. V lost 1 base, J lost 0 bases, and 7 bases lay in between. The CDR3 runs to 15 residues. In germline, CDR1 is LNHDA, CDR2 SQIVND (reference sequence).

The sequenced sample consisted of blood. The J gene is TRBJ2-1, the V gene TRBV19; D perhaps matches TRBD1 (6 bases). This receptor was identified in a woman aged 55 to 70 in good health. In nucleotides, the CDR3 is TGTGCCAGTAGTATAGGGACAGCCTCCTACAATGAGCAGTTCTTC. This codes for CASSIGTASYNEQFF.